This TCR beta chain was retrieved from a study of blood T cell repertoires in COVID-19. About the study: Italy, Spain and the United States were the sources of the convalescent and acute COVID-19 samples. Sources were T cells, B-cell-depleted T cells, or PBMCs; the material itself was cDNA or gDNA.

Using immunoSEQ multiplex PCR, the repertoire was profiled, and TCRdb retains in-frame clones only, with some absent. The sample shows under 350,000 clones, 86% of them seen only once. The CDR3 is 11 residues long. Trimming pared 3 bases from V and 8 bases from J, leaving 6 bases between. Cohort placement rested on clinical history that participants reported themselves. This clonotype was obtained from a man aged 25 to 40 who had recovered from COVID-19. The chain employs TRBV12-3 or TRBV12-4 and TRBJ2-3; D may be TRBD2 (6 bases). Sequencing used PBMCs or T cells enriched from blood (not recorded which). CDR3 region: CASSFGGTQYF. The CDR3 bases are TGTGCCAGCAGTTTCGGGGGTACGCAGTATTTT.